This T cell receptor (beta chain) was sequenced for a study of shared clonotypes between healthy human individuals. Whole-study findings and limits: Larger estimated richness was generally recorded for naive subsets relative to memory subsets.

A word on this clone: What it recognizes is unknown.

TCRdb's table, derived via immunoSEQ multiplex PCR, lists solely in-frame clones and lacks some. The repertoire holds around 2.1 million clones, with roughly 91% as singletons. Naive CD8 populations comprised CD45RO-negative cells positively selected for CCR7, excluding terminally differentiated effector memory CD45RA+ cells. Trimming removed 0 bases from V and 2 bases from J, with 8 bases in between. The CDR3 length is 14 residues. The V call is TRBV23-1, the J call TRBJ2-7; D is unclear. TRBV23-1 is an ORF, and what it does is uncertain. The sample was naive CD8+ T cells from PBMCs. This receptor was identified in a man aged 18 to 30 in good health. Some clones in this sample may be carry-over from other donors' samples. CDR3 region: CASSQSRVPYEQYF. CDR3 in DNA: TGCGCCAGCAGTCAATCCAGAGTTCCCTACGAGCAGTACTTC.